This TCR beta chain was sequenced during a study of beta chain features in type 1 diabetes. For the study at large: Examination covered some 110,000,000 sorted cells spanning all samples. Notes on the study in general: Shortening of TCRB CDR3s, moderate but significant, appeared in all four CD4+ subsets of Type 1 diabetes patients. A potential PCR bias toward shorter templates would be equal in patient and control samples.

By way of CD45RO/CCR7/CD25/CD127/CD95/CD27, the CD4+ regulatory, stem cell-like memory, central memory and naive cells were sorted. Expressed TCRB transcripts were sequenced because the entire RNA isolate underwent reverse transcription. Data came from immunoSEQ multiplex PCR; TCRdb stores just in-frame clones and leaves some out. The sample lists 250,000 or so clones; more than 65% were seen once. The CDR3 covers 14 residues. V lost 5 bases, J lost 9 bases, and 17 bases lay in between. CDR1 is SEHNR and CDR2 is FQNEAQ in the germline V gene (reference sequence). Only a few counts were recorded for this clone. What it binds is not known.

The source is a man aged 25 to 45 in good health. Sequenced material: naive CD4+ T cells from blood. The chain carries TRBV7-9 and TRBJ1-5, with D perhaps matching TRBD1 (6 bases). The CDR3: CASSPNRDSGPQHF. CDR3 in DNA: TGTGCCAGCAGCCCTAACAGGGACTCGGGGCCCCAGCATTTT.